Listed here are 5 T cell receptor beta chains from one sample, sequenced in a study of T cell responses to AZD1222 COVID-19 vaccine. Repertoires were generated with immunoSEQ multiplex PCR, while TCRdb's copy carries only in-frame clones and drops some. Among some 140,000 clones listed, about 88% were seen once. Sample: peripheral blood, taken on day 0 of AZD1222 vaccination. The source of these receptors is an adult in good health.

The chain combines TRBV10-3 with TRBJ1-2; the match to TRBD1 covers 11 bases. The V and J ends lost 0 bases and 3 bases, in that order; junction bases with no gene match: 9. There are 18 residues in the CDR3. CDR1 and CDR2 (germline): ENHRY, SYGVKD. This CDR3 is CAISESLDRGRKDYGYTF. In nucleotides, the CDR3 is TGTGCCATCAGTGAGTCCTTGGACAGGGGGCGCAAAGACTATGGCTACACCTTC.

DNA for the CDR3: TGTGCCAGCAGCAAAGTTGGGACAGGGAGGTCCGATCTGAGCAATCAGCCCCAGCATTTT. Its translation: CASSKVGTGRSDLSNQPQHF. The rearrangement joins TRBV21-1 to TRBJ1-5; TRBD1 is taken as the D call from the table, unchecked against the DNA. TRBV21-1 is reported as a pseudogene. The CDR3 is 20 amino acids.

The rearrangement links TRBV5-1 to TRBJ1-1; no clear D. Deletions cut 4 bases from V and 11 bases from J, with 9 bases between. Germline CDR1 is SGHRS and CDR2 is YFSETQ. This CDR3 contains 10 residues. CDR3 DNA: TGCGCCAGCAGCAGCATAGGGGCTTTCTTT. This translates into CASSSIGAFF.

This chain connects TRBV2 to TRBJ2-7; no definite D call. Per germline, CDR1 SNHLY and CDR2 FYNNEI. The CDR3 consists of 13 residues. Trimming removed 6 bases at V and 8 bases at J, with 17 bases between. The CDR3 nucleotides are TGTGCCAGCAGAGAAACCCCACCGTTCCAGCAGTACTTC. It codes for CASRETPPFQQYF.

The chain employs TRBV6-5 and TRBJ1-1; D is possibly TRBD1 (5 bases). This CDR3 is built from 14 residues. CDR1 MNHEY and CDR2 SVGAGI come from the germline V gene. V shed 6 bases and J shed 3 bases, with 14 bases lying between them. The CDR3 DNA reads as TGTGCCAGCAGACCTAACCGGGGGGACACTGAAGCTTTCTTT. Amino acids: CASRPNRGDTEAFF.